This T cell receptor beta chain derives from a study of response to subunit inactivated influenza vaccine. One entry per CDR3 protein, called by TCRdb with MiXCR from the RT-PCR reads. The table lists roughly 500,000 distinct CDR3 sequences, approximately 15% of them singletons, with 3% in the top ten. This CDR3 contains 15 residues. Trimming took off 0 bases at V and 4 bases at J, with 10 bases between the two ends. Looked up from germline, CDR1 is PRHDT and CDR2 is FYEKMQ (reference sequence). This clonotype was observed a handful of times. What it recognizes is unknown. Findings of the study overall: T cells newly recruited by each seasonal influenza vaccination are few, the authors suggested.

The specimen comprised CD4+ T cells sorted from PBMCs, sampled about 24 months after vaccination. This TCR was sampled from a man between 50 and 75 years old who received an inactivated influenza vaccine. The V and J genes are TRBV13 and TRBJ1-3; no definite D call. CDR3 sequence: CASSLGLAGGNTIYF. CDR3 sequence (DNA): TGTGCCAGCAGCTTAGGCCTGGCTGGAGGAAACACCATATATTTT. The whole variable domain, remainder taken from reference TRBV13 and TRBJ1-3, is AAGVIQSPRHLIKEKRETATLKCYPIPRHDTVYWYQQGPGQDPQFLISFYEKMQSDKGSIPDRFSAQQFSDYHSELNMSSLELGDSALYFCASSLGLAGGNTIYFGEGSWLTVV.